This T cell receptor beta chain was sequenced during a study of post-analysis software for immune sequencing data. Across the study: Patients with relapsing-remitting, secondary progressive and progressive-relapsing multiple sclerosis courses were all represented. Findings and caveats of the study: Controls significantly exceeded multiple sclerosis patients in normalized Chao1 diversity. In patients, about 5 TRBV segments were more frequent than in controls, with TRBV5-6, TRBV5-1 and TRBV20-1 among them. The authors found that F measure strongly co-clustered same-batch samples.

Tagging with unique molecular identifiers was a feature of the TCR beta cDNA libraries. Yield was 500,000 to 600,000 cDNA molecules from around 0.96 to 9.9 million T cells. MiXCR was run by TCRdb on the PCR reads, yielding one entry per CDR3 protein. Among fewer than 850,000 distinct CDR3 sequences listed, about 32% were seen once. This CDR3 is 14 amino acids long. After removal of 5 bases from V and 7 bases from J, the junction contained 10 bases not matched to a gene. Germline V CDR1 and CDR2: SQVTM, ANQGSEA. In regard to this clonotype: Its antigen is undetermined.

The V call is TRBV29-1, the J call TRBJ2-2; 7 bases are shared with TRBD2. Sample: blood. This receptor was obtained from a girl aged 5-17 years with multiple sclerosis. CDR3 bases: TGCAGCGTTTGGTGGGAGGGCCTTGGCGGGGAGCTGTTTTTT. Its protein is CSVWWEGLGGELFF.